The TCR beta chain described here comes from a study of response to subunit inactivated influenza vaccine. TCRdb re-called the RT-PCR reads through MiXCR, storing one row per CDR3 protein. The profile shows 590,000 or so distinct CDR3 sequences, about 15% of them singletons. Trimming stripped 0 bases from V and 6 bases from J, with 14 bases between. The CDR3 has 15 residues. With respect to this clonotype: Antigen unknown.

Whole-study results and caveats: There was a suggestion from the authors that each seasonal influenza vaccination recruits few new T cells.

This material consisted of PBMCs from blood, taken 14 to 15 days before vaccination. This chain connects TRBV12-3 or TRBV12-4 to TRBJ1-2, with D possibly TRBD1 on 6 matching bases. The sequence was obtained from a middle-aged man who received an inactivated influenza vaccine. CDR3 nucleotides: TGTGCCAGCAGTTTAGCCAGGGGTGGTCTAGATGGCTACACCTTC. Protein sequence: CASSLARGGLDGYTF.